This TCR beta chain derives from a study of OX40 agonist ivuxolimab in advanced cancers. Looking at the study overall: Patients were dosed intravenously with ivuxolimab at 0.01 to 10 mg/kg every 2 weeks. Study results and caveats: The work left the antigen specificity of expanded peripheral T cells undetermined. Dosing at 0.1 to 3.0 mg/kg was accompanied by clonal expansion of CD4+ and CD8+ blood T cells by week 6.

Data came from immunoSEQ multiplex PCR; TCRdb stores just in-frame clones and leaves some out. The sample shows 60,000 to 100,000 clones, about 84% of them seen only once. Concerning this clone itself: The antigen is not known.

V dropped 5 bases and J dropped 3; count of bases not matched to a gene: 6. CDR1 and CDR2 from the germline V gene are SEHNR and FQNEAQ (reference sequence). The CDR3 totals 15 residues. The input for sequencing was CD4+ or CD8+ T cells sorted from blood, taken in a trial of the OX40 agonist ivuxolimab. The V gene is TRBV7-9, the J gene TRBJ2-3; 9 nucleotides line up with TRBD1. The TCR sequence derives from an adult with an advanced solid tumor such as melanoma, head and neck, liver or kidney cancer. In DNA, the CDR3 is TGTGCCAGCAGCGTACAGGGGGCTAGGACAGATACGCAGTATTTT. Protein: CASSVQGARTDTQYF.